A selection of T cell receptor beta chains follows, all from one sample in a study of cytomegalovirus exposure and HLA in healthy donors. This table comes from immunoSEQ multiplex PCR, and its TCRdb copy is limited to in-frame clones, with some not included. Altogether tens of thousands of clones are present, roughly 94% being singletons, with the ten largest covering 4.4%. The sequenced sample was PBMCs. These receptor sequences come from a man aged 18 to 30 in good health and CMV-seropositive. Each CDR3 is given with its conserved first and last residue. The order of the fields is V gene, D gene, clone size, J gene, CDR3 DNA, CDR3 protein. The D gene is left open where the match is weak. The size of a clone is reported for some rows only, either as once, few or many, or as a class for expanded clones.

v_gene: TRBV30; d_gene: TRBD1; abundance: .; j_gene: TRBJ1-6; CDR3nt: TGTGCCTGGAGTGAAGACCGGACAGGCTCCTATAATTCACCCCTCCACTTT; CDR3aa: CAWSEDRTGSYNSPLHF
v_gene: TRBV19; d_gene: TRBD1; abundance: .; j_gene: TRBJ1-2; CDR3nt: TGTGCCAGTAGTATCGGACAGGGATCAAACTATGGCTACACCTTC; CDR3aa: CASSIGQGSNYGYTF
v_gene: TRBV18; d_gene: TRBD1; abundance: .; j_gene: TRBJ2-7; CDR3nt: TGTGCCAGCTCACCAAATTATTCGGACAGGGGCCACTTATACTTC; CDR3aa: CASSPNYSDRGHLYF
v_gene: TRBV4-3; d_gene: .; abundance: .; j_gene: TRBJ2-7; CDR3nt: TGCGCCAGCAGCCAAGAAGTGGGTGGAAGCGTCTACGAGCAGTACTTC; CDR3aa: CASSQEVGGSVYEQYF
v_gene: TRBV4-1; d_gene: TRBD1; abundance: .; j_gene: TRBJ2-3; CDR3nt: TGCGCCAGCAGACCTGCCGGGACAGGGGATACAGATACGCAGTATTTT; CDR3aa: CASRPAGTGDTDTQYF
v_gene: TRBV15; d_gene: TRBD2; abundance: .; j_gene: TRBJ2-1; CDR3nt: TGTGCCACCAGCAGAGATCACACTAGCGGGAGTAATGAGCAGTTCTTC; CDR3aa: CATSRDHTSGSNEQFF
v_gene: TRBV6-5; d_gene: TRBD1; abundance: .; j_gene: TRBJ1-2; CDR3nt: TGTGCCAGCAGTTACTCTGGGACAGGGAGGGGCTACACCTTC; CDR3aa: CASSYSGTGRGYTF
v_gene: TRBV15; d_gene: TRBD1; abundance: .; j_gene: TRBJ2-2; CDR3nt: TGTGCCATCGGGACAGGCAAGAACACCGGGGAGCTGTTTTTT; CDR3aa: CAIGTGKNTGELFF
v_gene: TRBV10-3; d_gene: .; abundance: .; j_gene: TRBJ2-5; CDR3nt: TGTGCCATCAGTTCCGGGATGCTAGAGACCCAGTACTTC; CDR3aa: CAISSGMLETQYF
v_gene: TRBV6-4; d_gene: TRBD1; abundance: medium-sized; j_gene: TRBJ2-1; CDR3nt: TGTGCCAGCAGTCCGGACAGGGGGACGGTGGATGAGCAGTTCTTC; CDR3aa: CASSPDRGTVDEQFF
v_gene: TRBV4-2; d_gene: .; abundance: .; j_gene: TRBJ2-7; CDR3nt: TGTGCCAGCAGCCAAGTTCTAACCTACGAGCAGTACTTC; CDR3aa: CASSQVLTYEQYF
v_gene: TRBV4-1; d_gene: .; abundance: .; j_gene: TRBJ2-7; CDR3nt: TGCGCCAGCAGCCAGCCCGGTACCTACGAGCAGTACTTC; CDR3aa: CASSQPGTYEQYF
v_gene: TRBV19; d_gene: .; abundance: .; j_gene: TRBJ2-7; CDR3nt: TGTGCCAGTAGTTCCAGACAGGAGAACTACGAGCAGTACTTC; CDR3aa: CASSSRQENYEQYF
v_gene: TRBV7-2; d_gene: .; abundance: .; j_gene: TRBJ2-4; CDR3nt: TGTGCCAGCAGCTTCCAGGGGTTCCCTAAAAACATTCAGTACTTC; CDR3aa: CASSFQGFPKNIQYF
v_gene: TRBV30; d_gene: TRBD1; abundance: .; j_gene: TRBJ2-3; CDR3nt: TGTGCCTGGAGTGTACCCAGGGACAGGAGCACAGATACGCAGTATTTT; CDR3aa: CAWSVPRDRSTDTQYF
v_gene: TRBV9; d_gene: .; abundance: .; j_gene: TRBJ1-4; CDR3nt: TGTGCCAGCAGCGGCCATGTCCAGGGTTCAACTAATGAAAAACTGTTTTTT; CDR3aa: CASSGHVQGSTNEKLFF
v_gene: TRBV6-6; d_gene: .; abundance: .; j_gene: TRBJ1-5; CDR3nt: TGTGCCAGCAGCGTTACGGGGGGCAATCAGCCCCAGCATTTT; CDR3aa: CASSVTGGNQPQHF
v_gene: TRBV27; d_gene: .; abundance: .; j_gene: TRBJ1-1; CDR3nt: TGTGCCAGCAGTTTATCGAGAGGGTTCACTGAAGCTTTCTTT; CDR3aa: CASSLSRGFTEAFF
v_gene: TRBV5-6; d_gene: TRBD1; abundance: .; j_gene: TRBJ2-7; CDR3nt: TGTGCCAGCAGCTTGGACAGGGGGCTATCATACGAGCAGTACTTC; CDR3aa: CASSLDRGLSYEQYF
v_gene: TRBV18; d_gene: .; abundance: .; j_gene: TRBJ2-7; CDR3nt: TGTGCCAGCTCACCGCGTCAGGGCTACGAGCAGTACTTC; CDR3aa: CASSPRQGYEQYF
v_gene: TRBV2; d_gene: .; abundance: .; j_gene: TRBJ1-2; CDR3nt: TGTGCCAGCCATAAAGTCAGAGGGGGTGGCTACACCTTC; CDR3aa: CASHKVRGGGYTF
v_gene: TRBV2; d_gene: TRBD2; abundance: .; j_gene: TRBJ2-5; CDR3nt: TGTGCCAGCAGCAGAAATCTAGCGGGAGGTGGGACCCAGTACTTC; CDR3aa: CASSRNLAGGGTQYF
v_gene: TRBV2; d_gene: .; abundance: .; j_gene: TRBJ1-1; CDR3nt: TGTGCCATCCGGATTCGGGCTGAAGCTTTCTTT; CDR3aa: CAIRIRAEAFF
v_gene: TRBV27; d_gene: TRBD1; abundance: .; j_gene: TRBJ1-1; CDR3nt: TGTGCCAGCAGTCGATGGGGGACAGATCTGAACACTGAAGCTTTCTTT; CDR3aa: CASSRWGTDLNTEAFF